The 21 T cell receptor beta chains presented below share a single source sample, sequenced in a study of cytomegalovirus exposure and HLA in healthy donors. Amplification used 60 Vbeta primers and 13 Jbeta primers. TCRdb's copy holds only in-frame clones and misses some; the assay was immunoSEQ multiplex PCR. This table holds about 150,000 clones, 75% found once. Input material: PBMCs. All receptors derive from a man younger than 40 in good health and CMV-seronegative.

In regard to this clone: Additional DNA sequences in this sample encode the identical CDR3. The chain recombines TRBV28 with TRBJ2-3; the match to TRBD1 covers 9 bases. The CDR3 runs 16 residues. Germline CDR1 and CDR2: MDHEN and SYDVKM. Unmatched junction bases numbered 5, after V lost 4 bases and J lost 0 bases. The CDR3: CASSSPGTGSTDTQYF. The CDR3, as DNA: TGTGCCAGCAGTTCGCCCGGGACAGGGAGCACAGATACGCAGTATTTT. Based on the CDR3 plus reference TRBV28 and TRBJ2-3, the full variable domain is DVKVTQSSRYLVKRTGEKVFLECVQDMDHENMFWYRQDPGLGLRLIYFSYDVKMKEKGDIPEGYSVSREKKERFSLILESASTNQTSMYLCASSSPGTGSTDTQYFGPGTRLTVL.

This sequence joins TRBV7-3 and TRBJ2-7, with no clear D. This CDR3 is 13 amino acids long. The germline V gene encodes CDR1 SGHTA and CDR2 FQGTGA. Trimming shortened V by 0 bases and J by 1 base, and 4 bases separated the two germline ends. CDR3 sequence reads: CASSLTPSYEQYF. In nucleotides, the CDR3 is TGTGCCAGCAGCTTAACCCCATCCTACGAGCAGTACTTC.

V is TRBV29-1 and J is TRBJ2-5, with TRBD1 identical over 8 bases. The V gene's germline CDR1 is SQVTM and CDR2 ANQGSEA. This CDR3 contains 15 residues. V shed 4 bases and J 5 bases; nucleotides not matched to a gene: 12. The CDR3 DNA sequence: TGCAGCGTTGGGGGACAGGCGGGATTGGCGGAGACCCAGTACTTC. It encodes CSVGGQAGLAETQYF.

V usage is TRBV21-1 and J usage is TRBJ1-5; the table names TRBD1, a call not compared with the DNA. TRBV21-1 is a documented pseudogene. This CDR3 is built from 17 residues. This CDR3 reads CASSKGRTGRLGQPQHF. The CDR3 bases are TGTGCCAGCAGCAAAGGCCGAACAGGGCGCCTTGGTCAGCCCCAGCATTTT.

This clone was counted a few times. V is TRBV6-5 and J is TRBJ2-4; 9 bases map to TRBD2. CDR3 length: 15 residues. Trimming removed 6 bases from V and 5 bases from J; junction bases left unmatched: 8. CDR1 and CDR2 (germline): MNHEY, SVGAGI. In nucleotides, the CDR3 is TGTGCCAGCAGGGGTAGCGGGAGTGTCCAAAACATTCAGTACTTC. Its protein is CASRGSGSVQNIQYF.

The table lists this clone with a few counts. The chain has TRBV2 and TRBJ1-1, with 8 bases that match TRBD1. There are 14 residues in the CDR3. V lost 7 bases to trimming and J lost 6 bases; unmatched junction nucleotides: 10. Per germline, CDR1 SNHLY and CDR2 FYNNEI. CDR3 in DNA: TGTGCCAGCACCCCTGACAGGGGAAACGCTGAAGCTTTCTTT. Encoded protein: CASTPDRGNAEAFF.

The chain carries TRBV10-1 and TRBJ1-1, with 7 bases matching TRBD1. After removal of 0 bases from V and 6 bases from J, the junction contained 4 bases not matched to a gene. Germline V gene sequence: CDR1 WNHNN, CDR2 SYGVQD (reference sequence). The CDR3 contains 14 residues. CDR3 sequence: CASSESTGYAEAFF. CDR3 coding DNA: TGCGCCAGCAGTGAGTCGACAGGGTACGCTGAAGCTTTCTTT.

This clone was counted between two and nine times. The chain joins TRBV5-1 to TRBJ1-1, with TRBD1 as a possible D gene (6 bases). CDR3 size: 13 residues. The V and J ends lost 4 bases and 5 bases respectively, with 12 bases between them. CDR1 and CDR2 (germline): SGHRS, YFSETQ. CDR3 nucleotides: TGCGCCAGCAGCGCGCAGGGGAATACTGAAGCTTTCTTT. Translation gives CASSAQGNTEAFF.

This clone was seen a handful of times. The chain recombines TRBV19 with TRBJ1-5, with 8 bases aligning to TRBD1. V lost 7 bases to trimming and J lost 3 bases; unmatched junction nucleotides: 14. CDR1 is LNHDA, CDR2 SQIVND, per germline (reference sequence). CDR3 size: 17 residues. This chain's CDR3 is CASTPLSGQGNNQPQHF. The CDR3 DNA is TGTGCCAGTACCCCCCTATCCGGACAGGGCAACAATCAGCCCCAGCATTTT.

J is TRBJ2-3 and V is TRBV28; 7 nucleotides line up with TRBD2. The germline V gene encodes CDR1 MDHEN and CDR2 SYDVKM. V shed 3 bases, J shed 2 bases, and the junction held 2 bases outside the gene matches. The CDR3 loop spans 14 amino acids. For the CDR3, the DNA is TGTGCCAGCAGTTTGGGGACTAACACAGATACGCAGTATTTT. Amino acid sequence: CASSLGTNTDTQYF.

This sequence joins TRBV27 and TRBJ2-7; 9 positions agree with TRBD2. V lost 7 bases, J lost 6 bases, and 7 bases stayed unmatched. CDR3 length: 13 residues. The germline CDR1 and CDR2 sequences are MNHEY and SMNVEV (reference sequence). CDR3 in DNA: TGTGCCAGCATAAGCGGGGGGAACGGCGAGCAGTACTTC. Encoded protein: CASISGGNGEQYF.

The V gene is TRBV25-1, the J gene TRBJ2-2; TRBD1 is a possible D gene (6 bases). V gave up 4 bases and J gave up 2 bases, with 11 bases separating them. There are 15 residues in the CDR3. Germline lookup yields CDR1 MGHDK and CDR2 SYGVNS. The CDR3 coding sequence is TGTGCCAGCAGTGGGACAGACCCCAACACCGGGGAGCTGTTTTTT. Amino acids: CASSGTDPNTGELFF.

This clone was seen a handful of times. This rearrangement joins TRBV7-8 to TRBJ1-1; possible D gene TRBD1, 5 bases. Germline V gives CDR1 SGHVS, CDR2 FQNEAQ. The CDR3 loop spans 12 amino acids. V was clipped by 2 bases and J by 8 bases, with 9 bases between them. CDR3 sequence (DNA): TGTGCCAGCAGCTTAAAGTGGACAGAAGCTTTCTTT. Protein product: CASSLKWTEAFF.

The chain has TRBV5-4 and TRBJ2-7; D ambiguous. This CDR3 spans 11 amino acids. V dropped 3 bases and J dropped 3 bases, with 4 bases sitting between them. The germline V gene encodes CDR1 SGHNT and CDR2 YYREEE (reference sequence). Written as DNA, the CDR3 is TGTGCCAGCAGCTCCCACTACGAGCAGTACTTC. Its translation is CASSSHYEQYF.

This clone was seen a single time. The J gene is TRBJ2-2, the V gene TRBV5-1; D perhaps matches TRBD2 (5 bases). The CDR3 has 15 residues. V lost 0 bases and J 5 bases, leaving 11 bases between the germline ends. Looked up from germline, CDR1 is SGHRS and CDR2 is YFSETQ. The CDR3 nucleotides are TGCGCCAGCAGCTTGGGCTCTGGGAGTACCGGGGAGCTGTTTTTT. Translating gives CASSLGSGSTGELFF.

V and J are TRBV2 and TRBJ2-3; 16 nucleotides match TRBD2. V lost 6 bases to trimming and J lost 5 bases; unmatched junction nucleotides: 14. CDR1 is SNHLY, CDR2 FYNNEI, per germline. The CDR3 contains 19 residues. DNA for the CDR3: TGTGCCAGCAGGGGCATCGGGGGACTAGCGGGGGGGCCGGGAGATACGCAGTATTTT. Protein: CASRGIGGLAGGPGDTQYF. The whole variable domain, filled in from reference TRBV2 and TRBJ2-3, reads EPEVTQTPSHQVTQMGQEVILRCVPISNHLYFYWYRQILGQKVEFLVSFYNNEISEKSEIFDDQFSVERPDGSNFTLKIRSTKLEDSAMYFCASRGIGGLAGGPGDTQYFGPGTRLTVL.

V usage is TRBV18 and J usage is TRBJ2-3; TRBD2 matches 8 bases. With V trimmed by 4 bases and J by 7 bases, 10 bases remained unmatched. The CDR3 extends over 15 amino acids. Germline V gene lookup returns CDR1 KGHSH and CDR2 LQKENI. The CDR3 loop reads CASSRGLATPHTQYF. The CDR3 bases are TGTGCCAGCTCACGAGGACTAGCAACGCCACATACGCAGTATTTT.

The rearrangement joins TRBV14 to TRBJ2-1; maybe TRBD2 (6 bases). The CDR3 sequence is 14 residues long. Trimming removed 2 bases at V and 4 bases at J, with 9 bases between. Germline values: CDR1 SGHDN, CDR2 FVKESK. The CDR3 bases are TGTGCCAGCAGCCAATCAAGCGGGTACAATGAGCAGTTCTTC. It encodes CASSQSSGYNEQFF.

This rearrangement joins TRBV5-1 to TRBJ2-7; D might be TRBD1 (5 bases). The CDR3 contains 12 residues. Trimming took 0 bases from V and 6 from J, leaving 7 bases between them. Germline V gives CDR1 SGHRS, CDR2 YFSETQ. The CDR3 reads CASSLAQGEQYF. The CDR3 DNA reads TGCGCCAGCAGCTTGGCCCAGGGCGAGCAGTACTTC.

The chain joins TRBV5-1 to TRBJ2-1; unclear D gene. V was cut by 0 bases and J by 7 bases, with 8 bases left in between. Per the germline V gene, CDR1 is SGHRS and CDR2 is YFSETQ. This CDR3 contains 13 residues. The CDR3 sequence is CASSLDPSNEQFF. The CDR3 DNA follows: TGCGCCAGCAGCTTGGACCCTAGTAATGAGCAGTTCTTC.

This chain joins TRBV10-3 and TRBJ2-3, with 12 nucleotides matching TRBD2. The germline CDR1 and CDR2 sequences are ENHRY and SYGVKD. The CDR3 runs to 15 residues. Trimming removed 6 bases from V and 1 base from J; junction bases left unmatched: 2. The CDR3 protein is CAIRASGRGTDTQYF. CDR3 bases: TGTGCCATCAGGGCTAGCGGGAGGGGCACAGATACGCAGTATTTT.